These T cell receptor beta chains were read from a single sample in a study of blood T cell repertoires in COVID-19. Clones were read by immunoSEQ multiplex PCR, and TCRdb kept only the in-frame ones, dropping some. The sample holds around 80,000 clones, more than 80% seen once. The sequencing sample was made of peripheral blood. These receptors were collected from a woman aged 80 or over with active or convalescent COVID-19. CDR3s include the opening cysteine and the closing phenylalanine or tryptophan. The D gene is left open where the match is weak. Size tells how often a clone was seen (once, few, many) or the class of an expanded clone, and some rows leave it out.

clone size	V gene	J gene	D gene	CDR3 DNA	CDR3 protein
-	TRBV7-2	TRBJ2-1	TRBD2	TGTGCCAGCAGCCAAAGGCGGACTAGCGGGAGTGGTTACAATGAGCAGTTCTTC	CASSQRRTSGSGYNEQFF
-	TRBV6-5	TRBJ2-7	-	TGTGCCACCAGACGGGAGTACGAGCAGTACTTC	CATRREYEQYF
-	TRBV24-1	TRBJ2-1	-	TGTGCCACCAGCTTAGGACCGGGGGAGCAGTTCTTC	CATSLGPGEQFF
-	TRBV10-3	TRBJ1-1	-	TGTGCCATCAGTGAGTCACCAGGGATTAACACTGAAGCTTTCTTT	CAISESPGINTEAFF
-	TRBV7-9	TRBJ1-6	-	TGTGCCAGCAGCTTAATCGTCTCCGGGGATTCACCCCTCCACTTT	CASSLIVSGDSPLHF
-	TRBV9	TRBJ2-1	TRBD2	TGTGCCAGCAGCCCCCCCCCGGGGGGTGAGAATGAGCAGTTCTTC	CASSPPPGGENEQFF
-	TRBV6-1	TRBJ2-7	-	TGTGCCAGCAGTAGCGGGCGGGCGCGTGAGCAGTACTTC	CASSSGRAREQYF
-	TRBV18	TRBJ2-4	TRBD2	TGTGCCAGCTCACCAGTCGGGGGAGGGAACATTCAGTACTTC	CASSPVGGGNIQYF
-	TRBV29-1	TRBJ2-1	TRBD1	TGCAGCGGCGGGGACAGGAGCTCCTACAATGAGCAGTTCTTC	CSGGDRSSYNEQFF
-	TRBV3-1/TRBV3-2	TRBJ2-1	-	TGTGCCAGCAGCCGAGACCTAGCGTCTGAGCAGTTCTTC	CASSRDLASEQFF
few	TRBV28	TRBJ1-5	TRBD1	TGTGCCAGCAGTTCTTCTGGGACAGGGCGTCAGCCCCAGCATTTT	CASSSSGTGRQPQHF
-	TRBV25-1	TRBJ2-5	TRBD1	TGTGCCAGCAGTGAATCCGTTGCGGGACAGGGTCAGACCCAGTACTTC	CASSESVAGQGQTQYF
-	TRBV23-1	TRBJ1-1	-	TGCGCCAGCTCCCTCCGGACAGCTCTGACCACTGAAGCTTTCTTT	CASSLRTALTTEAFF
-	TRBV4-3	TRBJ2-5	TRBD2	TGCGCCAGCAGCCAGGGAAAACTAGCGGGAGGGCCAGAGACCCAGTACTTC	CASSQGKLAGGPETQYF
once	TRBV7-2	TRBJ1-1	TRBD1	TGTGCCAGCAGCTTAGGGGACAGGGTCGGAACTGAAGCTTTCTTT	CASSLGDRVGTEAFF
once	TRBV14	TRBJ2-5	TRBD1	TGTGCCAGCAGGCGGACAGGGGAGGCAGAGACCCAGTACTTC	CASRRTGEAETQYF
once	TRBV6-5	TRBJ2-7	-	TGTGCCACCCTTGCATCGACAGGGAGGATCCACGAGCAGTACTTC	CATLASTGRIHEQYF
-	TRBV7-2	TRBJ2-2	TRBD2	TGTGCCAGCAGCTTTAGCGGGGGGGACGGCACCGGGGAGCTGTTTTTT	CASSFSGGDGTGELFF
once	TRBV19	TRBJ1-2	-	TGTGCCAGTAGTACGGTTCACAACTATGGCTACACCTTC	CASSTVHNYGYTF
-	TRBV12-5	TRBJ2-5	-	TGTGCTAGCAGCCTGGGACAAGAATACCAAGAGACCCAGTACTTC	CASSLGQEYQETQYF
-	TRBV24-1	TRBJ2-7	-	TGTGCCACCAGTGATCCGCGCTGGTCCTACGAGCAGTACTTC	CATSDPRWSYEQYF
-	TRBV11-3	TRBJ1-2	-	TGTGCCAGCAGCTACCAGGGCCAAAGCAACTATGGCTACACCTTC	CASSYQGQSNYGYTF
-	TRBV7-2	TRBJ1-1	-	TGTGCCAGCAGACCCTGGTATGGACGGGTGGAGGACACTGAAGCTTTCTTT	CASRPWYGRVEDTEAFF
-	TRBV27	TRBJ2-1	TRBD1	TGTGCCAGCCGGACAGGGGGGTACAATGAGCAGTTCTTC	CASRTGGYNEQFF
-	TRBV4-1	TRBJ2-7	TRBD1	TGCGCCAGCAGCCGGGACAGGGTTTCCTACGAGCAGTACTTC	CASSRDRVSYEQYF
-	TRBV11-3	TRBJ2-7	TRBD2	TGTGCCAGTAGACTAGCGGGAAGGAACGAGCAGTACTTC	CASRLAGRNEQYF
-	TRBV30	TRBJ1-2	TRBD1	TGTGCCTGGAGGCCCCTCAGTGGAGGGGGCAGATGGGATGGCTACACCTTC	CAWRPLSGGGRWDGYTF
-	TRBV3-1/TRBV3-2	TRBJ2-5	-	TGTGCCAGCAGCCAAATAAGTAGAGAGACCCAGTACTTC	CASSQISRETQYF
-	TRBV19	TRBJ1-4	-	TGTGCCAGTAACGACCCGGGGAGAAGTGAAAAACTGTTTTTT	CASNDPGRSEKLFF
-	TRBV19	TRBJ2-4	-	TGTGCCAGTGTCTCGGGAACCTCAGCCAAAAACATTCAGTACTTC	CASVSGTSAKNIQYF